This passage covers 5 T cell receptor beta chains from one sample sequenced in a study of control samples from healthy donors and cancer patients. TCRdb's table, derived via immunoSEQ multiplex PCR, lists solely in-frame clones and lacks some. The table shows about 100,000 clones, with more than 75% occurring only once. Source material: blood. These receptors were obtained from a woman aged 45-65 years in good health.

The rearrangement uses TRBV9 and TRBJ2-7, with a tentative D call TRBD1 (5 bases). CDR1 is SGDLS, CDR2 YYNGEE, per germline. The CDR3 has 14 residues. V was shortened by 0 bases and J by 6 bases, with 13 bases between the two germline ends. CDR3 sequence reads: CASSVESQTVEQYF. CDR3 nucleotides: TGTGCCAGCAGCGTAGAATCGCAGACAGTCGAGCAGTACTTC.

The chain has TRBV18 and TRBJ1-4; 7 bases agree with TRBD1. Germline V gene sequence: CDR1 KGHSH, CDR2 LQKENI. CDR3 length: 15 amino acids. The trim removed 3 bases at V and 7 bases at J, leaving 8 bases unmatched. The CDR3 coding sequence is TGTGCCAGCTCACCCACCGGGACAGTGAGTGAAAAACTGTTTTTT. Its translation: CASSPTGTVSEKLFF.

The J gene is TRBJ1-2, the V gene TRBV3-1 (or the pseudogene TRBV3-2); D is ambiguous. Germline-derived CDR1 and CDR2 are LGHDT and YNNKEL (reference sequence). V lost 4 bases to trimming and J lost 3 bases, with 9 bases between them. This CDR3 is built from 13 residues. The CDR3 nucleotides are TGTGCCAGCAGCCCCTCCAGCGACTATGGCTACACCTTC. This sequence encodes CASSPSSDYGYTF.

The CDR3, as DNA: TGTGCCAGTGCGTCAGGTTCGACAGATACGCAGTATTTT. Translated: CASASGSTDTQYF. The rearrangement joins TRBV3-1 (or the pseudogene TRBV3-2) to TRBJ2-3; D is undetermined. Germline CDR1 and CDR2: LGHDT and YNNKEL (reference sequence). V was pared by 9 bases and J by 3 bases, with 13 bases between. This CDR3 comprises 13 residues.

This chain links TRBV27 with TRBJ2-5; D uncertain. The CDR3 covers 15 residues. The ends were cut back, 5 bases at V and 2 bases at J, with 15 bases in the middle. CDR1 MNHEY and CDR2 SMNVEV come from the germline V gene (reference sequence). CDR3 amino acids: CASSPRTPRQETQYF. The DNA for the CDR3 is TGTGCCAGCAGTCCTCGGACCCCTAGGCAAGAGACCCAGTACTTC.